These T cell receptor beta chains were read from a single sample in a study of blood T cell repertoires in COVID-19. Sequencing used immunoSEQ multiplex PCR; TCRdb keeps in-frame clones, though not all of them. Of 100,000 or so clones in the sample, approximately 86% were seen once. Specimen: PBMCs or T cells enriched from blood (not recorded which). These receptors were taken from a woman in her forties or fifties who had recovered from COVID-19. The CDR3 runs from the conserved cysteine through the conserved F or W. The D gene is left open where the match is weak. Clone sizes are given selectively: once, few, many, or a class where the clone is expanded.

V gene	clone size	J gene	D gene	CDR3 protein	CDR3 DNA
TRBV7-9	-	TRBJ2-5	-	CASSLRSGYQETQYF	TGTGCCAGCAGCTTACGGTCGGGGTACCAAGAGACCCAGTACTTC
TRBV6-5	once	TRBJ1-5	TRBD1	CASSWDRDQPQHF	TGTGCCAGCAGCTGGGACAGGGATCAGCCCCAGCATTTT
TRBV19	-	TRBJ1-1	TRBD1	CASSPPWTGGGRTEAFF	TGTGCCAGTAGCCCGCCCTGGACAGGGGGCGGTAGGACTGAAGCTTTCTTT
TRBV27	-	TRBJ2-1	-	CASSLVAPTGFYNEQFF	TGTGCCAGCAGTTTAGTTGCGCCTACAGGATTCTACAATGAGCAGTTCTTC
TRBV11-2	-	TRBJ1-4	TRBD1	CASSPGGQREKLFF	TGTGCCAGCAGCCCAGGGGGACAGCGCGAAAAACTGTTTTTT
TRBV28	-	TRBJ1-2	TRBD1	CASSSGTGGYTF	TGTGCCAGCAGTTCCGGGACAGGTGGCTACACCTTC
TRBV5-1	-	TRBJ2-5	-	CASTKGNTGFETQYF	TGCGCCAGCACCAAAGGGAATACAGGGTTTGAGACCCAGTACTTC
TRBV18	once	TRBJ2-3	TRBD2	CASSRTSGGIGDTQYF	TGTGCCAGCTCTCGGACTAGCGGGGGGATCGGGGATACGCAGTATTTT
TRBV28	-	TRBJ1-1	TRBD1	CASRLGTAYYTEAFF	TGTGCCAGCAGACTCGGGACAGCATACTACACTGAAGCTTTCTTT
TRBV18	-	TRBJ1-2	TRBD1	CASSPSGTGAYGYTF	TGTGCCAGCTCACCCAGCGGGACAGGGGCCTATGGCTACACCTTC
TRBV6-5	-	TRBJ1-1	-	CASSRDTVNTEAFF	TGTGCCAGCAGTAGGGACACCGTGAACACTGAAGCTTTCTTT